Following are 23 T cell receptor beta chains from one sample sequenced in a study of identical twins. From the 5' RACE reads, TCRdb called clonotypes with MiXCR, one entry per CDR3 protein. The data show approximately 230,000 distinct CDR3 sequences, more than 13% seen once. The material sequenced was memory (CD45RO+) T cells sorted from blood. The source is a woman under 30 in good health.

This clonotype was seen only a few times. The chain uses TRBV7-9 and TRBJ2-2; perhaps TRBD2 as D (7 bases). Deletions cut 5 bases from V and 1 base from J, with 14 bases between. This CDR3 has 16 amino acids. CDR1 is SEHNR, CDR2 FQNEAQ, per germline (reference sequence). CDR3 nucleotide sequence: TGTGCCAGCAGCACCAAGGGGGGGGAGAACACCGGGGAGCTGTTTTTT. Translated: CASSTKGGENTGELFF.

In its sample, this clonotype was seen many times. This chain uses TRBV11-1 with TRBJ1-1, with D possibly being TRBD1 (5 bases). CDR3 length: 18 residues. Trimming pared 2 bases from V and 0 bases from J, leaving 19 bases between. Germline V gene data show CDR1 as SGHAT and CDR2 as FQDESV (reference sequence). This chain's CDR3 is CASSLKLVGGSMNTEAFF. For the CDR3, the DNA is TGTGCCAGCAGCTTAAAATTAGTGGGGGGGTCTATGAACACTGAAGCTTTCTTT.

This clonotype was detected a few times. The chain uses TRBV6-5 and TRBJ1-1; 10 bases line up with TRBD1. After removal of 6 bases from V and 8 bases from J, the junction contained 12 bases not matched to a gene. Germline CDR1 reads MNHEY; CDR2 reads SVGAGI. This CDR3 contains 15 residues. The CDR3 is CASRYDRGREGEAFF. The DNA for the CDR3 is TGTGCCAGCAGATATGACAGGGGGCGAGAGGGGGAAGCTTTCTTT.

The J gene is TRBJ2-5, the V gene TRBV6-1; D possibly uses TRBD1 or TRBD2 (7 bases each). Trimming removed 9 bases at V and 2 bases at J, with 13 bases between. The V gene's germline CDR1 is MNHNS and CDR2 SASEGT. The length of the CDR3 is 13 residues. The CDR3 here is CASQRGQQETQYF. The CDR3 nucleotides read TGTGCCAGTCAGCGGGGACAGCAAGAGACCCAGTACTTC.

This clonotype turned up a few times. V is TRBV11-1 and J is TRBJ1-1; D is unresolved. The CDR3 contains 14 residues. Germline V gene sequence: CDR1 SGHAT, CDR2 FQDESV (reference sequence). Trimming removed 5 bases at V and 1 base at J, with 11 bases between. In DNA, the CDR3 is TGTGCCAGCAGCCCAGTATGGCCGAACACTGAAGCTTTCTTT. Its protein is CASSPVWPNTEAFF.

In this sample, this clonotype turned up a few times. The chain joins TRBV10-3 to TRBJ2-7, with TRBD1 as a possible D gene (5 bases). The CDR3 runs to 14 residues. From germline, CDR1 is ENHRY and CDR2 SYGVKD. Trimming shortened V by 6 bases and J by 6 bases, and 18 bases separated the two germline ends. The CDR3 DNA reads as TGTGCCATCAGGCCACCAGGGTCTAACTTCGAGCAGTACTTC. Protein: CAIRPPGSNFEQYF.

This clonotype came up many times. V is TRBV12-3 or TRBV12-4 and J is TRBJ2-2; D is possibly TRBD2 (5 bases). CDR3 length equals 15 residues. V was cut by 7 bases and J by 5 bases, with 17 bases left in between. CDR3 loop: CASTRGEGRTGELFF. The CDR3 bases are TGTGCCAGCACACGGGGAGAAGGGCGGACCGGGGAGCTGTTTTTT.

The genes are TRBV20-1 and TRBJ2-1; D is unresolved. From germline, CDR1 is DFQATT and CDR2 SNEGSKA (reference sequence). CDR3 size: 9 residues. The V end lost 7 bases, the J end lost 9 bases, and 7 bases lay between the germline ends. The CDR3 bases are TGCAGTGTGGGTATTGAGCAGTTCTTC. Translating it yields CSVGIEQFF.

The chain carries TRBV6-1 and TRBJ1-4; 9 bases are a match to TRBD1. The V gene end was trimmed by 6 bases and the J gene end by 8 bases; junction bases not matched to a gene: 7. The length of the CDR3 is 14 residues. Looked up from germline, CDR1 is MNHNS and CDR2 is SASEGT. CDR3 sequence reads: CASRRQGEGEKLFF. CDR3 coding DNA: TGTGCCAGCAGGCGACAGGGGGAAGGCGAAAAACTGTTTTTT.

The chain carries TRBV20-1 and TRBJ1-1; D might be TRBD1 (5 bases). CDR3 length: 12 amino acids. V was trimmed by 5 bases and J by 3 bases, leaving 10 bases between them. Germline V gene data show CDR1 as DFQATT and CDR2 as SNEGSKA (reference sequence). The CDR3 loop is CSAQGMDTEAFF. The CDR3 DNA reads TGCAGTGCTCAGGGTATGGACACTGAAGCTTTCTTT.

The table lists this clonotype with many counts. V and J are TRBV9 and TRBJ2-5, with D possibly TRBD2 on 6 matching bases. The V end was cut by 0 bases, the J end by 5 bases, with 14 bases between. Germline lookup yields CDR1 SGDLS and CDR2 YYNGEE. CDR3 length: 15 residues. The CDR3, as DNA: TGTGCCAGCAGCGTAGCGGGACTCATTAGCGAGACCCAGTACTTC. Translation: CASSVAGLISETQYF.

The chain recombines TRBV11-3 with TRBJ2-1; 7 nucleotides align to TRBD2. The CDR3 length is 15 residues. J lost 4 bases, V lost 6 bases, and 9 bases had no gene match. CDR1 and CDR2 (germline): SGHNT, YENEEA. CDR3 sequence: CASRFDSGRYNEQFF. The CDR3 DNA reads as TGTGCCAGCAGATTCGATAGCGGGCGGTACAATGAGCAGTTCTTC.

This chain joins TRBV7-6 and TRBJ2-1, with TRBD2 matching over 7 bases. V lost 4 bases and J lost 12; bases outside the gene matches: 15. CDR1 and CDR2 (germline): SGHVS, FNYEAQ. The CDR3 totals 15 residues. The DNA for the CDR3 is TGTGCCAGCAGCTCGGGGGGAGGGGAAGAGGCGCGGCAGTTCTTC. Protein product: CASSSGGGEEARQFF.

This clonotype occurred many times. The CDR3 sequence is CSPSGPMNTEAFF. The CDR3 DNA reads TGCAGTCCTTCGGGACCCATGAACACTGAAGCTTTCTTT. The J gene is TRBJ1-1, the V gene TRBV20-1; tentatively, D is TRBD1 (5 bases). CDR1 and CDR2 from the germline V gene are DFQATT and SNEGSKA (reference sequence). This CDR3 has 13 residues. V lost 8 bases and J 0 bases, leaving 13 bases between the germline ends.

This clonotype was detected many times. V and J are TRBV11-2 and TRBJ2-5, with D unclear. The CDR3 length is 15 residues. V gave up 3 bases and J gave up 4 bases, with 15 bases separating them. The germline V gene has CDR1 SGHAT and CDR2 FQNNGV. CDR3 nucleotide sequence: TGTGCCAGCAGCTTCGTCAACGGGCCCAGAGAGACCCAGTACTTC. It codes for CASSFVNGPRETQYF.

The genes are TRBV6-5 and TRBJ2-1, with 7 positions matching TRBD1. The CDR3 runs to 14 residues. Germline V CDR1 and CDR2: MNHEY, SVGAGI. V was clipped by 2 bases and J by 6 bases; unmatched bases: 4. The CDR3 DNA sequence: TGTGCCAGCAGTTACGACAGGGAGAGCAATGAGCAGTTCTTC. This codes for CASSYDRESNEQFF.

The chain has TRBV18 and TRBJ1-1; D unresolved. Germline V lookup: CDR1 KGHSH, CDR2 LQKENI. CDR3 length equals 14 residues. Trimming stripped 3 bases from V and 0 bases from J, with 8 bases between. For the CDR3, the DNA is TGTGCCAGCTCACCTTCCCGGATGAACACTGAAGCTTTCTTT. Protein sequence: CASSPSRMNTEAFF.

This chain uses TRBV10-2 with TRBJ1-4, with a weak D call TRBD1 (5 bases). This CDR3 spans 14 amino acids. The germline V gene encodes CDR1 WSHSY and CDR2 SAAADI. V was clipped by 0 bases and J by 11 bases, with 13 bases between them. Written as DNA, the CDR3 is TGCGCCAGCAGTGAGTCCAGGGCAAGGTGGAAACTGTTTTTT. Translated: CASSESRARWKLFF.

V and J are TRBV6-5 and TRBJ1-6, with D uncertain. The CDR3 runs to 12 residues. Trimming left V 5 bases short and J 7 bases short, with 6 bases between. Germline V gives CDR1 MNHEY, CDR2 SVGAGI. Here the CDR3 DNA reads TGTGCCAGCAGTCCCTCCAATTCACCCCTCCACTTT. Residues: CASSPSNSPLHF.

The sample holds many counts of this clonotype. This chain's CDR3 is CASSLEEVSEAFF. CDR3 nucleotide sequence: TGTGCCAGCAGCTTAGAGGAGGTATCTGAAGCTTTCTTT. V is TRBV7-9 and J is TRBJ1-1; D uncertain. V lost 1 base and J 6 bases, leaving 9 bases between the germline ends. Germline V gene lookup returns CDR1 SEHNR and CDR2 FQNEAQ (reference sequence). The CDR3 spans 13 residues.

The rearrangement links TRBV7-3 to TRBJ1-1; 8 bases match TRBD1. The CDR3 runs to 13 residues. V shed 5 bases, J shed 11 bases, and the junction held 10 bases outside the gene matches. Germline V gene sequence: CDR1 SGHTA, CDR2 FQGTGA. The CDR3 loop reads CASSATGEGGAFF. For the CDR3, the DNA is TGTGCCAGCAGCGCGACAGGGGAAGGGGGTGCTTTCTTT.

This clonotype was detected ten times or more. The gene calls are TRBV5-1 and TRBJ1-1; D uncertain. Germline V gene lookup returns CDR1 SGHRS and CDR2 YFSETQ. CDR3 size: 14 residues. Trimming removed 0 bases at V and 3 bases at J, with 9 bases between. The CDR3 region is CASSLGGDDTEAFF. The CDR3 region has the DNA TGCGCCAGCAGCTTGGGCGGAGATGACACTGAAGCTTTCTTT.

This chain connects TRBV15 to TRBJ2-1; 8 nucleotides line up with TRBD2. Trimming cost V 3 bases and J 16 bases; bases outside gene matches: 23. Germline V CDR1 and CDR2: LNHNV, YYDKDF (reference sequence). The CDR3 extends over 17 amino acids. The CDR3 loop reads CATSSLYTSGAPTMNFF. DNA for the CDR3: TGTGCCACCAGCAGTCTTTACACTAGCGGAGCTCCTACAATGAACTTCTTC.